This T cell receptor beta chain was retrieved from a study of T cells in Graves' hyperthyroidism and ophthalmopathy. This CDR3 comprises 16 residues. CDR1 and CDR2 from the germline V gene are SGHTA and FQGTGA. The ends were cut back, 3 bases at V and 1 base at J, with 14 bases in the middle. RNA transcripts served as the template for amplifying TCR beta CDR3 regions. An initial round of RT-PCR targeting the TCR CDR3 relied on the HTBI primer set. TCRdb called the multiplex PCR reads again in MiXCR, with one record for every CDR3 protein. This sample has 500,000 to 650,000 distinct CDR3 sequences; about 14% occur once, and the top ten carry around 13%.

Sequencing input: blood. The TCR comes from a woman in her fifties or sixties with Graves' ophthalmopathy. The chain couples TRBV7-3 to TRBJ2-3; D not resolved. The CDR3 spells CASSFGGKRRTDTQYF. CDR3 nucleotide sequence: TGTGCCAGCAGCTTCGGTGGGAAGCGACGCACAGATACGCAGTATTTT.